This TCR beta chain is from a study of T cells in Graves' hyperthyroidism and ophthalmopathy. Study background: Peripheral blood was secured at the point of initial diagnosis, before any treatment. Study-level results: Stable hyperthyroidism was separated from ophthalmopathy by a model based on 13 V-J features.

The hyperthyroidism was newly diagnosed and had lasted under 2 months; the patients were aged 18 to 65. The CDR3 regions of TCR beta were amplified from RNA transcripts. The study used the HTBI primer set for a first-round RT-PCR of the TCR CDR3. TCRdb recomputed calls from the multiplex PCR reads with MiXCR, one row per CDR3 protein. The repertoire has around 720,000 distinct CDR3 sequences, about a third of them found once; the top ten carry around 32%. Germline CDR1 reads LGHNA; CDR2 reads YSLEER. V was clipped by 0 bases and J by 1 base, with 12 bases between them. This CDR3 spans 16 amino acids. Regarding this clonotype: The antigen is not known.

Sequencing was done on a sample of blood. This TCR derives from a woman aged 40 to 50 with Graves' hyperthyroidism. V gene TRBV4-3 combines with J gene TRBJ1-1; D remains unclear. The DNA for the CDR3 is TGCGCCAGCAGCCAAGATCTGAGAGGGCGGAACACTGAAGCTTTCTTT. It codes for CASSQDLRGRNTEAFF.